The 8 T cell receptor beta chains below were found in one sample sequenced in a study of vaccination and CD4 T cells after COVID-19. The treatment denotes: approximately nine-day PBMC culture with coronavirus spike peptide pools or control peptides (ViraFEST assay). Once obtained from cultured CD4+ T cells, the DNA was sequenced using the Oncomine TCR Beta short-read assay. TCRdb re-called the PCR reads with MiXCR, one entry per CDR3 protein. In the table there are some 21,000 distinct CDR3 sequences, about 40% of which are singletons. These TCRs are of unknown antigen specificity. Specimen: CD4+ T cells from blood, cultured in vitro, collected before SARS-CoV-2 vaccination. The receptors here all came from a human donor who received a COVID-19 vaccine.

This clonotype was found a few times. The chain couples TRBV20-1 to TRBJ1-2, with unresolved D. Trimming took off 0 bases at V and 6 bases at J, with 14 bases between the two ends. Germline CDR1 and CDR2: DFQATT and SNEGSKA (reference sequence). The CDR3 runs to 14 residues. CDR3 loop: CSARDRVSKDGYTF. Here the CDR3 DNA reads TGCAGTGCTAGAGATAGGGTGTCTAAGGATGGCTACACCTTC.

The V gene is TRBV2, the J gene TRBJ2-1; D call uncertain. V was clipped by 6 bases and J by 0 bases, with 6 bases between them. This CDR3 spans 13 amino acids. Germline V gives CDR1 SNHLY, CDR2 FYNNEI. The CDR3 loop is CASRLLSYNEQFF. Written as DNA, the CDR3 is TGTGCCAGCAGGCTTCTCTCCTACAATGAGCAGTTCTTC. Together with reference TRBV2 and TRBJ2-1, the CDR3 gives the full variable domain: EPEVTQTPSHQVTQMGQEVILRCVPISNHLYFYWYRQILGQKVEFLVSFYNNEISEKSEIFDDQFSVERPDGSNFTLKIRSTKLEDSAMYFCASRLLSYNEQFFGPGTRLTVL.

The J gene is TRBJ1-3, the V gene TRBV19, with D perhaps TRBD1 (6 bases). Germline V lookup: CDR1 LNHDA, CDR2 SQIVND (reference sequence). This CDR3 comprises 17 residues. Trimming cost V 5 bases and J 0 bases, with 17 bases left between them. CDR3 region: CASSSRDTVASGNTIYF. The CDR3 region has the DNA TGTGCCAGTAGTTCCCGGGACACCGTGGCCTCTGGAAACACCATATATTTT.

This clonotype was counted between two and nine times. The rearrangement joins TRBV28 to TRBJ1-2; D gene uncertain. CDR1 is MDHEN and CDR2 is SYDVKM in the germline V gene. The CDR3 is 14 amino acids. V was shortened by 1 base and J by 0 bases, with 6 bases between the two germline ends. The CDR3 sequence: CASSLYTANYGYTF. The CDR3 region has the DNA TGTGCCAGCAGTTTATACACGGCTAACTATGGCTACACCTTC.

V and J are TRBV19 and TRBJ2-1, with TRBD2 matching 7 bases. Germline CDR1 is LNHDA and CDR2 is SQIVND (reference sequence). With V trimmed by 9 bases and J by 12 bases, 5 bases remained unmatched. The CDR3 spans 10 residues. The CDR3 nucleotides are TGTGCCAGCGGGGGGATGGGGCAGTTCTTC. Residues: CASGGMGQFF.

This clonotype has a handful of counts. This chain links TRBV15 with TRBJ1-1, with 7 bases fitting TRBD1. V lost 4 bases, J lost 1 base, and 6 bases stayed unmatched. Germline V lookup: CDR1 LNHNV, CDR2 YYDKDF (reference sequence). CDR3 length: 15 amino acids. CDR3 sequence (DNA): TGTGCCACCAGCACCGACAGGGAGAAGAACACTGAAGCTTTCTTT. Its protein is CATSTDREKNTEAFF.

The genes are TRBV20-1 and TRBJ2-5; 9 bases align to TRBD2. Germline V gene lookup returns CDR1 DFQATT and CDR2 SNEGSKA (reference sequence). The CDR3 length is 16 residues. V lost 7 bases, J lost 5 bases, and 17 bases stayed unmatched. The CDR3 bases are TGCAGTGTCTACAATGCTCGCGGGGGGGCCGAGGAGACCCAGTACTTC. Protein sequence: CSVYNARGGAEETQYF.

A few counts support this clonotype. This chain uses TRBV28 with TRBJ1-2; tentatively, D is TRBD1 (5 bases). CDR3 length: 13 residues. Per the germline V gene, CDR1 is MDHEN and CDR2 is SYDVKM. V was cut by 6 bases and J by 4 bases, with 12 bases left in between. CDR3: CASREGTVYGYTF. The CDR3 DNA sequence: TGTGCCAGCAGAGAGGGGACGGTCTATGGCTACACCTTC.